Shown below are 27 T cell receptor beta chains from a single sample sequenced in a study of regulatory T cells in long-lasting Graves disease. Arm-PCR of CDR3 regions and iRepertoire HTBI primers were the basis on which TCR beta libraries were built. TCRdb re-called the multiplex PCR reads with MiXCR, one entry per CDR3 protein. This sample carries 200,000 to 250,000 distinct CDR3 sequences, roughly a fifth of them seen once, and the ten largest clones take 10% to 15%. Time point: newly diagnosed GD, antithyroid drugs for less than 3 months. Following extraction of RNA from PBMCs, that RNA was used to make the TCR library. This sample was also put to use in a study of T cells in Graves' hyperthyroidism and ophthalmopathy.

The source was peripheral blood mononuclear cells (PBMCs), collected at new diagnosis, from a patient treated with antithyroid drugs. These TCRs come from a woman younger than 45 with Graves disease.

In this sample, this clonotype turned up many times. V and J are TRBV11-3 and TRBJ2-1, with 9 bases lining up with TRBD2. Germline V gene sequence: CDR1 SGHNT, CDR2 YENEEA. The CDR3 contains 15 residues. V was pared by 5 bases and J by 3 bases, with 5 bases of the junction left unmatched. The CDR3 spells CASSLSGGDYNEQFF. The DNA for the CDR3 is TGTGCCAGCAGCCTTAGCGGGGGCGACTACAATGAGCAGTTCTTC.

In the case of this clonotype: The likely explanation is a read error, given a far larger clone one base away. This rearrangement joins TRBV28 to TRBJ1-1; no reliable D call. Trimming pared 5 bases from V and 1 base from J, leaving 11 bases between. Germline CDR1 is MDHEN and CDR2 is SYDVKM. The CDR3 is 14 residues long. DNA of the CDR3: TGTGCCAGCAGTCAATCTTACGGGAACACTGAAGCTTTCTTT. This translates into CASSQSYGNTEAFF.

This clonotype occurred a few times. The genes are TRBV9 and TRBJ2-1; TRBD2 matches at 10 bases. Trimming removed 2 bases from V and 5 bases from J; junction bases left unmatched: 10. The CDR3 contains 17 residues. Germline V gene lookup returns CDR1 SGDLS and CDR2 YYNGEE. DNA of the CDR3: TGTGCCAGCAGCGTCGGTAGCGGGGGGCCGAACCACAATGAGCAGTTCTTC. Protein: CASSVGSGGPNHNEQFF.

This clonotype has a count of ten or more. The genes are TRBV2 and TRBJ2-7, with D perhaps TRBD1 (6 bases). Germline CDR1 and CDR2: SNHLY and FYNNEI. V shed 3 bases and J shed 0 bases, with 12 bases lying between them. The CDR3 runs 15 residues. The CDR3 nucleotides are TGTGCCAGCAGTGAGCAGGGACACATCTCCTACGAGCAGTACTTC. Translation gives CASSEQGHISYEQYF.

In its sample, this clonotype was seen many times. The CDR3 DNA sequence: TGCGCCAGCAGCTTGGAACCAGGGGATGAAAAACTGTTTTTT. Its translation is CASSLEPGDEKLFF. The rearrangement links TRBV5-1 to TRBJ1-4; perhaps TRBD1 as D (6 bases). The CDR3 loop spans 14 amino acids. Germline V gene sequence: CDR1 SGHRS, CDR2 YFSETQ. V was clipped by 0 bases and J by 6 bases, with 9 bases between them.

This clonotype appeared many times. The CDR3 protein is CASCISSGGRGGWAFF. The CDR3 DNA reads TGTGCCAGCTGTATTTCGTCAGGGGGGCGAGGAGGTTGGGCTTTCTTT. The V gene is TRBV28, the J gene TRBJ1-1, with 7 bases that match TRBD1. The CDR3 sequence is 16 residues long. Unmatched junction bases numbered 23, after V lost 8 bases and J lost 11 bases. CDR1 and CDR2 (germline): MDHEN, SYDVKM.

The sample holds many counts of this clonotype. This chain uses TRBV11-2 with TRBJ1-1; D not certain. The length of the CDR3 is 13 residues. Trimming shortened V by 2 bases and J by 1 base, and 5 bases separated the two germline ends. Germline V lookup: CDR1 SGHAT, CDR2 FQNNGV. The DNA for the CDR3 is TGTGCCAGCAGCTTACGTCCGAACACTGAAGCTTTCTTT. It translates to CASSLRPNTEAFF. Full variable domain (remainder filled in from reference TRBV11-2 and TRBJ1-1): EAGVAQSPRYKIIEKRQSVAFWCNPISGHATLYWYQQILGQGPKLLIQFQNNGVVDDSQLPKDRFSAERLKGVDSTLKIQPAKLEDSAVYLCASSLRPNTEAFFGQGTRLTVV.

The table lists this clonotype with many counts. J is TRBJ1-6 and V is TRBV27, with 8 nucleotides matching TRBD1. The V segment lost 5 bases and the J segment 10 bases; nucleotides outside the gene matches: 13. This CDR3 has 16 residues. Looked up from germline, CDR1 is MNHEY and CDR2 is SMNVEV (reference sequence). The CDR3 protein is CASSTRQGSLCSPLHF. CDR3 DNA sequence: TGTGCCAGCAGTACCCGACAGGGGTCGCTTTGCTCACCCCTCCACTTT.

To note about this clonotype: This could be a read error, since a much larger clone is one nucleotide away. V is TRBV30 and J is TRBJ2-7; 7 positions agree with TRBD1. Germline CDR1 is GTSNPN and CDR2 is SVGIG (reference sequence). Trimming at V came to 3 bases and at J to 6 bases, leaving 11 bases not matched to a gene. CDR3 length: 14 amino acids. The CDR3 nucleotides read TGTGCCTGGAGGGGGGAAAGGGGGCCCTGCGAGCAGTACTTC. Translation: CAWRGERGPCEQYF. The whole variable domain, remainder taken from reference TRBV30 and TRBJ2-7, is SQTIHQWPATLVQPVGSPLSLECTVEGTSNPNLYWYRQAAGRGLQLLFYSVGIGQISSEVPQNLSASRPQDRQFILSSKKLLLSDSGFYLCAWRGERGPCEQYFGPGTRLTVT.

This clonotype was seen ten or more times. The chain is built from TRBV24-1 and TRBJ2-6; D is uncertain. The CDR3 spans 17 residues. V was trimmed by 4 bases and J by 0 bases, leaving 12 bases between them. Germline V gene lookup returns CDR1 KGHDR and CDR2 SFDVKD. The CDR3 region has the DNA TGTGCCACCAGTGACCCCGTAGGCAGCTCTGGGGCCAACGTCCTGACTTTC. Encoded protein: CATSDPVGSSGANVLTF.

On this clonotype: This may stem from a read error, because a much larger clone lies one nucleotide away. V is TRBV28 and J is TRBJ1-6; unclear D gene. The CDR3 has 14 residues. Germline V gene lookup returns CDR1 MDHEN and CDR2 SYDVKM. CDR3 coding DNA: TGTGCCAGCAGTGTCGGACCCGTAAATTCACCCCCCCACTTT. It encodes CASSVGPVNSPPHF.

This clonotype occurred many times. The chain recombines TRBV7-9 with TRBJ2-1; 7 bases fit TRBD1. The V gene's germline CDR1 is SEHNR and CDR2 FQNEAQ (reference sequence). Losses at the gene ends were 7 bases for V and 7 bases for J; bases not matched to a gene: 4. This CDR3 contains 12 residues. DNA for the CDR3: TGTGCCAGCAACGACAGGGAGAATGAGCAGTTCTTC. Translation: CASNDRENEQFF.

Here the CDR3 reads CASSSRSRNTGELFF. CDR3 in DNA: TGTGCCAGCAGCTCGAGGTCCCGTAACACCGGGGAGCTGTTTTTT. The chain recombines TRBV7-8 with TRBJ2-2; D is ambiguous. The CDR3 sequence is 15 residues long. The germline V and J ends were trimmed by 4 bases and 2 bases, with 11 bases remaining between them. The germline CDR1 and CDR2 sequences are SGHVS and FQNEAQ.

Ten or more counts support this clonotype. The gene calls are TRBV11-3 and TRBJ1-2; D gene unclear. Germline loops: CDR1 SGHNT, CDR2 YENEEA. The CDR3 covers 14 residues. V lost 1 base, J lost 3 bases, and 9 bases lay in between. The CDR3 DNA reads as TGTGCCAGCAGCTTAGGGGCAGCCGACTATGGCTACACCTTC. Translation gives CASSLGAADYGYTF.

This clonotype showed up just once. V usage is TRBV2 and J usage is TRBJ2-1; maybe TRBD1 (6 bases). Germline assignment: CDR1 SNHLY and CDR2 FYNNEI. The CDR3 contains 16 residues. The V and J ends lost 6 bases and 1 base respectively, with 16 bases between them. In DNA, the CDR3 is TGTGCCAGCAGCGTGACAGGTTCCCCTTCCTACAATGAGCAGTTCTTC. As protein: CASSVTGSPSYNEQFF.

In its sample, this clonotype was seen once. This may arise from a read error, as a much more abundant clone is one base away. DNA for the CDR3: TGTGCCAGCAGTTACTCAGAGGACATCTACCACAATGAGCAGTTCTTC. This translates into CASSYSEDIYHNEQFF. The chain joins TRBV6-2 or TRBV6-3 to TRBJ2-1; D perhaps matches TRBD1 (5 bases). From germline, CDR1 is MNHEY and CDR2 SVGEGT. CDR3 length: 16 residues. V lost 0 bases to trimming and J lost 5 bases, with 14 bases between them.

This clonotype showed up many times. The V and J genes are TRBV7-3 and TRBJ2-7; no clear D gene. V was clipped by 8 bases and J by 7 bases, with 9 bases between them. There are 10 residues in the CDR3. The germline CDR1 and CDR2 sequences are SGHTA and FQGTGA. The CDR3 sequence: CASSTAEQYF. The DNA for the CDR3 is TGTGCCAGCTCAACGGCGGAGCAGTACTTC.

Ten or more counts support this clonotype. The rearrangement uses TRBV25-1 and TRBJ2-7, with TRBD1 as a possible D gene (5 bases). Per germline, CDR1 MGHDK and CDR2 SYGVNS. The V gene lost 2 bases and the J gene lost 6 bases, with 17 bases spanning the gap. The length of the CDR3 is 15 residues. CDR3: CASSEPWGLLGEQYF. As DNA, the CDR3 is TGTGCCAGCAGTGAACCCTGGGGCCTCCTGGGCGAGCAGTACTTC.

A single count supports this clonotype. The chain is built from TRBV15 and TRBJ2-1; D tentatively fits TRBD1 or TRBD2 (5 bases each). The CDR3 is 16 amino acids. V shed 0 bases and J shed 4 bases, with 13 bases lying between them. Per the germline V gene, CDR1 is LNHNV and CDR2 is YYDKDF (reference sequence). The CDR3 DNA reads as TGTGCCACCAGCAGAGATAAGGGACCTATGTACAATGAGCAGTTCTTC. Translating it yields CATSRDKGPMYNEQFF. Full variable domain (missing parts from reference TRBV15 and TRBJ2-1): DAMVIQNPRYQVTQFGKPVTLSCSQTLNHNVMYWYQQKSSQAPKLLFHYYDKDFNNEADTPDNFQSRRPNTSFCFLDIRSPGLGDTAMYLCATSRDKGPMYNEQFFGPGTRLTVL.

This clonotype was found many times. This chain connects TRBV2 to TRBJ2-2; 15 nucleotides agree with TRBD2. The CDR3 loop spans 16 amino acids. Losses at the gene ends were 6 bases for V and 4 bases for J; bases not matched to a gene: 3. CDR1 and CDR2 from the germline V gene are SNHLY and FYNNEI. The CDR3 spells CASRGGLAGGTGELFF. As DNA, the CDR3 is TGTGCCAGCAGGGGGGGACTAGCGGGAGGCACCGGGGAGCTGTTTTTT.

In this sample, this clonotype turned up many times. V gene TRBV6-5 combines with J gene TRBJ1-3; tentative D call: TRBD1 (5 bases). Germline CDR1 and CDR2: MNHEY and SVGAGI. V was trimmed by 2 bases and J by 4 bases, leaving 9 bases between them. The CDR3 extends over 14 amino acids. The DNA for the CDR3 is TGTGCCAGCAGTTACGAGGGGCGGGGAAACACCATATATTTT. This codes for CASSYEGRGNTIYF.

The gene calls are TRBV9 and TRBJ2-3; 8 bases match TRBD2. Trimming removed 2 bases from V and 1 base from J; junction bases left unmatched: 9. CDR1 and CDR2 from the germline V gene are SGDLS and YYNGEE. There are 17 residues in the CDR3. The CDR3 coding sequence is TGTGCCAGCAGCGTTCAAACCCCCGGGGGGGGCACAGATACGCAGTATTTT. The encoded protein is CASSVQTPGGGTDTQYF. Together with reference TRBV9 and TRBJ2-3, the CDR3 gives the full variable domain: DSGVTQTPKHLITATGQRVTLRCSPRSGDLSVYWYQQSLDQGLQFLIQYYNGEERAKGNILERFSAQQFPDLHSELNLSSLELGDSALYFCASSVQTPGGGTDTQYFGPGTRLTVL.

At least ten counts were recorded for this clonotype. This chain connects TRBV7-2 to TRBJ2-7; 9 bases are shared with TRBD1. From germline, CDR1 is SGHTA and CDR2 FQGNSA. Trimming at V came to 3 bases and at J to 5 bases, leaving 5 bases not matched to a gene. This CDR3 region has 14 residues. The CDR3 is CASSFRDRAHEQYF. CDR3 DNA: TGTGCCAGCAGCTTTCGGGACAGGGCCCACGAGCAGTACTTC.

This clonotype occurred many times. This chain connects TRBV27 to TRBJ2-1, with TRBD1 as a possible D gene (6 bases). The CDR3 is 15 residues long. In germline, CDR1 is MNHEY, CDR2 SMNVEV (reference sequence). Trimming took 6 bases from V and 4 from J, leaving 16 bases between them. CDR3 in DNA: TGTGCCAGCAGAACCGGGACACTGCGTTACAATGAGCAGTTCTTC. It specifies CASRTGTLRYNEQFF.

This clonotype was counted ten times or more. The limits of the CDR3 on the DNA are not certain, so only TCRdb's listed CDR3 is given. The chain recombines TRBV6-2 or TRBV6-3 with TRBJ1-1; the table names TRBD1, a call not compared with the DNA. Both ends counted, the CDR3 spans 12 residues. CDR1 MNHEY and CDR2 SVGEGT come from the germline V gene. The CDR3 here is CASSEWGGGTFF.

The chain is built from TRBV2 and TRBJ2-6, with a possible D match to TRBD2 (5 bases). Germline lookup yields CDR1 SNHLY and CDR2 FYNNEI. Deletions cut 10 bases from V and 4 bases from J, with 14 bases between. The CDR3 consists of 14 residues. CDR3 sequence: CATVSGGGANVLTF. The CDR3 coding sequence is TGTGCCACTGTGAGCGGTGGAGGGGCCAACGTCCTGACTTTC.

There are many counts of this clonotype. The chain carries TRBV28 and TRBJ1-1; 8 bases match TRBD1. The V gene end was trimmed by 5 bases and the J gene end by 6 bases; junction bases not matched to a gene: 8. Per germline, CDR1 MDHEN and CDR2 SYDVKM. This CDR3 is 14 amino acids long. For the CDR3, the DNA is TGTGCCAGCAGTCTTAGGACAGGGTGGGCTGAAGCTTTCTTT. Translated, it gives CASSLRTGWAEAFF.